The 19 T cell receptor beta chains given below trace back to one sample, sequenced in a study of graft-versus-host responses after intestinal transplantation. The antigens of these receptors remain unknown. The method was immunoSEQ multiplex PCR; TCRdb's version includes in-frame clones alone and lacks a portion of them. The sample lists about 130,000 clones, around 94% seen once, with around 0.15% in the top ten. Material: unstimulated CD4+ T cells sorted from spleen or lymph node cells, obtained before intestinal transplant. The receptors originated from a human donor who received an intestinal transplant.

Remarks on this clone: The identical CDR3 is also encoded by other nucleotide sequences in the sample. V gene TRBV19 combines with J gene TRBJ2-2; 7 nucleotides agree with TRBD1. CDR1 and CDR2 from the germline V gene are LNHDA and SQIVND (reference sequence). The CDR3 is made up of 15 amino acids. V dropped 1 base and J dropped 6; count of bases not matched to a gene: 5. The CDR3 nucleotides read TGTGCCAGTAGTATAGGCGACAGGGTAGCCGGGGAGCTGTTTTTT. It specifies CASSIGDRVAGELFF.

The V gene is TRBV5-4, the J gene TRBJ2-7, with D perhaps matching TRBD1 or TRBD2 (5 bases each). The CDR3 loop spans 14 amino acids. Looked up from germline, CDR1 is SGHNT and CDR2 is YYREEE (reference sequence). Trimming removed 3 bases from V and 0 bases from J, with 10 bases in between. CDR3 region: CASSSGTGSYEQYF. Written as DNA, the CDR3 is TGTGCCAGCAGCTCCGGGACGGGCTCCTACGAGCAGTACTTC.

This clone was seen a few times. The chain has TRBV6-5 and TRBJ1-5, with 9 bases that match TRBD1. The CDR3 runs to 13 residues. J lost 5 bases, V lost 6 bases, and 2 bases had no gene match. CDR1 MNHEY and CDR2 SVGAGI come from the germline V gene. The CDR3 loop is CASRGQGDQPQHF. DNA for the CDR3: TGTGCCAGCAGGGGACAGGGCGATCAGCCCCAGCATTTT.

This rearrangement joins TRBV30 to TRBJ2-3, with D possibly being TRBD2 (6 bases). CDR1 and CDR2 from the germline V gene are GTSNPN and SVGIG (reference sequence). This CDR3 region has 15 residues. The ends were cut back, 2 bases at V and 2 bases at J, with 14 bases in the middle. The CDR3 DNA follows: TGTGCCTGGAGTTCCCCGGGAGCGGACACAGATACGCAGTATTTT. Protein: CAWSSPGADTDTQYF.

V gene TRBV10-3 combines with J gene TRBJ2-7; D ambiguous. Germline values: CDR1 ENHRY, CDR2 SYGVKD. There are 14 residues in the CDR3. V lost 4 bases and J 3 bases, leaving 13 bases between the germline ends. The DNA for the CDR3 is TGTGCCATCAGTGGGTCGAGTGGGGTCTACGAGCAGTACTTC. Encoded protein: CAISGSSGVYEQYF.

This chain joins TRBV4-2 and TRBJ1-5, with D unresolved. The CDR3 length is 14 residues. In germline, CDR1 is LGHNA, CDR2 YNFKEQ. Deletions cut 0 bases from V and 3 bases from J, with 6 bases between. CDR3 sequence reads: CASSQEQSNQPQHF. The CDR3 nucleotides read TGTGCCAGCAGCCAAGAACAGTCCAATCAGCCCCAGCATTTT.

The V gene is TRBV7-9, the J gene TRBJ2-1; perhaps TRBD1 as D (6 bases). Germline CDR1 SEHNR, CDR2 FQNEAQ (reference sequence). The CDR3 sequence is 16 residues long. V shed 8 bases and J shed 4 bases, with 21 bases lying between them. The CDR3 DNA sequence: TGTGCCAGCCAGGGGACATCCGGGACACAATACAATGAGCAGTTCTTC. This gives the protein CASQGTSGTQYNEQFF.

The rearrangement joins TRBV4-2 to TRBJ2-7, with 9 bases that match TRBD2. V was pared by 0 bases and J by 5 bases, with 17 bases of the junction left unmatched. This CDR3 region has 19 residues. Per the germline V gene, CDR1 is LGHNA and CDR2 is YNFKEQ. The CDR3 loop reads CASSQDDRAGGQGRHEQYF. In DNA form, the CDR3 reads TGTGCCAGCAGCCAAGATGATAGGGCGGGGGGGCAGGGGCGGCACGAGCAGTACTTC.

The V call is TRBV7-2, the J call TRBJ2-5, with 8 bases aligning to TRBD1. Gene TRBJ2-7 matches the end of the DNA better, so the J call may be wrong. CDR1 is SGHTA, CDR2 FQGNSA, per germline. The CDR3 consists of 14 residues. Here the CDR3 DNA reads TGTGCCAGCAGCTTTGGACAGGGCCCCTACGAGCAGTACTTC. Its protein is CASSFGQGPYEQYF.

The chain is built from TRBV6-6 and TRBJ2-7; TRBD1 matches at 7 bases. Trimming took 2 bases from V and 4 from J; bases not matched to a gene: 5. The CDR3 contains 14 residues. Germline values: CDR1 MNHNY, CDR2 SVGAGI (reference sequence). As DNA, the CDR3 is TGTGCCAGCAGTTACGACAGGGACGCTTACGAGCAGTACTTC. The encoded protein is CASSYDRDAYEQYF.

This clone was seen more than once but under ten times. The chain combines TRBV21-1 with TRBJ1-6. TRBV21-1 is described as a pseudogene. The CDR3 consists of 13 residues. The CDR3 region has the DNA TGTGCCAGCAGCAAACGGGCCCACTCACCCCTCCACTTT. It is translated as CASSKRAHSPLHF.

The V and J genes are TRBV5-1 and TRBJ2-1; 9 bases align to TRBD2. CDR3 size: 14 residues. The V gene end was trimmed by 1 base and the J gene end by 5 bases; junction bases not matched to a gene: 1. Germline V gene data show CDR1 as SGHRS and CDR2 as YFSETQ. This CDR3 reads CASSLRLADNEQFF. The CDR3 DNA follows: TGCGCCAGCAGCTTGCGACTAGCGGACAATGAGCAGTTCTTC.

The J gene is TRBJ2-4, the V gene TRBV18, with 8 bases that match TRBD1. The CDR3 extends over 16 amino acids. The V segment lost 6 bases and the J segment 6 bases; nucleotides outside the gene matches: 13. Germline V gene sequence: CDR1 KGHSH, CDR2 LQKENI. Here the CDR3 DNA reads TGTGCCAGCTCCCCAACCTCGGACAGGGTTGGAAACATTCAGTACTTC. Translation gives CASSPTSDRVGNIQYF.

The V call is TRBV7-9, the J call TRBJ1-3; D remains ambiguous. Trimming took 1 base from V and 4 from J, leaving 11 bases between them. Germline CDR1 SEHNR, CDR2 FQNEAQ (reference sequence). The CDR3 length is 15 residues. Here the CDR3 reads CASSLVEGRGNTIYF. The CDR3 DNA is TGTGCCAGCAGCTTAGTCGAGGGCAGGGGAAACACCATATATTTT.

The rearrangement uses TRBV5-6 and TRBJ1-2; D is uncertain. The germline V gene encodes CDR1 SGHDT and CDR2 YYEEEE. V was clipped by 4 bases and J by 3 bases, with 16 bases between them. The CDR3 contains 15 residues. The CDR3 nucleotides read TGTGCCAGCAGCCCCCTCGGACGGATTGACTATGGCTACACCTTC. This gives the protein CASSPLGRIDYGYTF.

The gene calls are TRBV15 and TRBJ2-7; no clear D gene. The CDR3 consists of 13 residues. Trimming cost V 0 bases and J 4 bases, with 7 bases left between them. CDR1 and CDR2 from the germline V gene are LNHNV and YYDKDF (reference sequence). This chain's CDR3 is CATSRDLGYEQYF. The CDR3 nucleotides read TGTGCCACCAGCAGAGATTTAGGATACGAGCAGTACTTC. The variable domain in full, completed from reference TRBV15 and TRBJ2-7, reads DAMVIQNPRYQVTQFGKPVTLSCSQTLNHNVMYWYQQKSSQAPKLLFHYYDKDFNNEADTPDNFQSRRPNTSFCFLDIRSPGLGDTAMYLCATSRDLGYEQYFGPGTRLTVT.

The rearrangement links TRBV10-3 to TRBJ2-5; D is perhaps TRBD1 (6 bases). The CDR3 totals 15 residues. Germline V lookup: CDR1 ENHRY, CDR2 SYGVKD. The ends were cut back, 5 bases at V and 1 base at J, with 14 bases in the middle. The CDR3 DNA follows: TGTGCCATCAGTAGGGACATCAGAGCCCAAGAGACCCAGTACTTC. This translates into CAISRDIRAQETQYF.

The genes are TRBV5-6 and TRBJ2-4; possible D gene TRBD2, 5 bases. This CDR3 is 14 amino acids long. Trimming took off 4 bases at V and 1 base at J, with 9 bases between the two ends. Germline loops: CDR1 SGHDT, CDR2 YYEEEE. The CDR3 nucleotides are TGTGCCAGCAGCCTCGGGGAGGCCAAAAACATTCAGTACTTC. It yields the protein CASSLGEAKNIQYF.

The V and J genes are TRBV5-1 and TRBJ2-5, with D hard to call. V was shortened by 5 bases and J by 5 bases, with 10 bases between the two germline ends. From germline, CDR1 is SGHRS and CDR2 YFSETQ. The CDR3 spans 12 residues. CDR3 sequence: CASRDPRETQYF. The CDR3 DNA follows: TGCGCCAGCAGGGACCCCAGGGAGACCCAGTACTTC. Filled out from reference TRBV5-1 and TRBJ2-5, the complete variable domain reads KAGVTQTPRYLIKTRGQQVTLSCSPISGHRSVSWYQQTPGQGLQFLFEYFSETQRNKGNFPGRFSGRQFSNSRSEMNVSTLELGDSALYLCASRDPRETQYFGPGTRLLVL.